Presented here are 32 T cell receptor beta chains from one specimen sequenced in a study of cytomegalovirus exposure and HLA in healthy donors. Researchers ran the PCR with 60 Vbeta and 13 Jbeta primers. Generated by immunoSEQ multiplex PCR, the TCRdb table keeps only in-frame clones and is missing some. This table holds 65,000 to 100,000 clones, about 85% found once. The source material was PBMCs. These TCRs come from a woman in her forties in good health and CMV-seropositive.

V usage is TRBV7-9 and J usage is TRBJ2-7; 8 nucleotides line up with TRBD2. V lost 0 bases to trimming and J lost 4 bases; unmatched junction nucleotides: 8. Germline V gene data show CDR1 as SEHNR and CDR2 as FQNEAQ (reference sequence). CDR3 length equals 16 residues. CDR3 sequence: CASSLAAGGPYYEQYF. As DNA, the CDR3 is TGTGCCAGCAGCTTAGCGGCGGGGGGACCCTATTACGAGCAGTACTTC.

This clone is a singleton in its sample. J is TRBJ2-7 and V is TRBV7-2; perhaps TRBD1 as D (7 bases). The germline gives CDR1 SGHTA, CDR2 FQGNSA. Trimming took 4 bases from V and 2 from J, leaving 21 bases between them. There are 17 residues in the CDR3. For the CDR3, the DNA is TGTGCCAGCAGCTCCAGGGGGGCCCGGGACAGCACCTACGAGCAGTACTTC. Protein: CASSSRGARDSTYEQYF.

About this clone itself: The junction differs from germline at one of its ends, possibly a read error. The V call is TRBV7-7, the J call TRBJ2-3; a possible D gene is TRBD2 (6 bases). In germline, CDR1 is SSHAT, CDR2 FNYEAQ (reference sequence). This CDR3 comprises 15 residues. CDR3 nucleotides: TGTGCTAGCAGCCCGGGGGTGTACCGCACAGATACGCAGTATTTT. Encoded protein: CASSPGVYRTDTQYF.

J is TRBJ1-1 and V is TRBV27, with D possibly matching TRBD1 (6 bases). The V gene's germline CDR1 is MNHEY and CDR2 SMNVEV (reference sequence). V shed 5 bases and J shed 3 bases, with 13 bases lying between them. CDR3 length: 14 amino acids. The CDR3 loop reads CASSEGVGYTEAFF. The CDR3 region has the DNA TGTGCCAGCAGTGAGGGGGTGGGATACACTGAAGCTTTCTTT.

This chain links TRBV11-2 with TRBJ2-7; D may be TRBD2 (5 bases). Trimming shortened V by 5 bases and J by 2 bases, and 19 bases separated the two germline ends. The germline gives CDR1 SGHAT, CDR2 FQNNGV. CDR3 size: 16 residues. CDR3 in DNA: TGTGCCAGCAGCCAGATCGGTCAGCGGCCAACCTACGAGCAGTACTTC. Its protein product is CASSQIGQRPTYEQYF. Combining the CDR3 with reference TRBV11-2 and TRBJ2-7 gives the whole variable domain EAGVAQSPRYKIIEKRQSVAFWCNPISGHATLYWYQQILGQGPKLLIQFQNNGVVDDSQLPKDRFSAERLKGVDSTLKIQPAKLEDSAVYLCASSQIGQRPTYEQYFGPGTRLTVT.

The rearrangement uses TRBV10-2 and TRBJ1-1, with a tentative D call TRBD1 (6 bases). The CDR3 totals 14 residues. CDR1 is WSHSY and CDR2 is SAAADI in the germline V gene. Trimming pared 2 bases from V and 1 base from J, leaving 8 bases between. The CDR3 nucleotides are TGCGCCAGCAGTGAGCAGGGGAAGAACACTGAAGCTTTCTTT. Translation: CASSEQGKNTEAFF.

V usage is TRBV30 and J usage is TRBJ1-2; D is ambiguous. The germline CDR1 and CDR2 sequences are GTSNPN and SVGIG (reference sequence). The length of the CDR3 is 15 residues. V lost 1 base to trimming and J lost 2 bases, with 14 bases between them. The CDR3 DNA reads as TGTGCCTGGAGTGGGCAATCCGCTCCCAACTATGGCTACACCTTC. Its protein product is CAWSGQSAPNYGYTF.

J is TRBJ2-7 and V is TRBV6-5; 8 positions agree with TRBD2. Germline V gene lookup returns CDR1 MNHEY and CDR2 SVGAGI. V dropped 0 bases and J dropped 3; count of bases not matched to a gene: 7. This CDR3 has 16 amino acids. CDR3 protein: CASSYSKDSGIYEQYF. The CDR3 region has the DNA TGTGCCAGCAGTTACTCGAAGGATAGCGGGATCTACGAGCAGTACTTC.

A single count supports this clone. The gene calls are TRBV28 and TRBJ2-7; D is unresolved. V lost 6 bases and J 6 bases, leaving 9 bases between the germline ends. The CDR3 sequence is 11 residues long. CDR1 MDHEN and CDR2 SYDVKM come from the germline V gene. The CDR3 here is CASSYRFEQYF. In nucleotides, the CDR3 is TGTGCCAGCAGCTACCGTTTCGAGCAGTACTTC.

CDR3 nucleotide sequence: TGTGCCAGCAGCTTACTCCCTGTTAGGGACAGGGCTCCCGAGCAGTACTTC. It codes for CASSLLPVRDRAPEQYF. This rearrangement joins TRBV7-2 to TRBJ2-7; TRBD1 matches at 9 bases. CDR1 and CDR2 from the germline V gene are SGHTA and FQGNSA. J gave up 6 bases and V 2 bases, and 14 bases lay outside the gene matches. The CDR3 is made up of 17 amino acids.

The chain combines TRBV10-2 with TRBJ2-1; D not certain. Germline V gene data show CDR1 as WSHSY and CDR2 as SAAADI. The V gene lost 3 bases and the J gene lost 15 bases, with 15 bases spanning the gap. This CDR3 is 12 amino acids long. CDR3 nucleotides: TGCGCCAGCAGTGACAGCCCCAGGTTACTGTTCTTC. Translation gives CASSDSPRLLFF.

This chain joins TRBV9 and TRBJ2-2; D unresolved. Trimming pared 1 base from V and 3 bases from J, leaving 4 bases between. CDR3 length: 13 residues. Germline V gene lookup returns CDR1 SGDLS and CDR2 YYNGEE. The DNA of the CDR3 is TGTGCCAGCAGCGTATCTGACACCGGGGAGCTGTTTTTT. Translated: CASSVSDTGELFF.

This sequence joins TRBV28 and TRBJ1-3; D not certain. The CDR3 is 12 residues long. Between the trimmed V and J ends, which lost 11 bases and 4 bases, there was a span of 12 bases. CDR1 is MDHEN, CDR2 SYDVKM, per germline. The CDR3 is CASGRGGNTIYF. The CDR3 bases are TGTGCCTCGGGCCGGGGAGGAAACACCATATATTTT.

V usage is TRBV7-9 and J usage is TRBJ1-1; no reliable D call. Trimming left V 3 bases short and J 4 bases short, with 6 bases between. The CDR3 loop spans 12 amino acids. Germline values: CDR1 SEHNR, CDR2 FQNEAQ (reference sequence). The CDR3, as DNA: TGTGCCAGCAGCTTGAGGAGCACTGAAGCTTTCTTT. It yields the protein CASSLRSTEAFF.

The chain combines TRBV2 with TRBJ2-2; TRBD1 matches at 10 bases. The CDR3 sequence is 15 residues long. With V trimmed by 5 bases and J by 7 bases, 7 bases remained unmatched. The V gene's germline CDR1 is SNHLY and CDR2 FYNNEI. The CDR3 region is CASSRQGAVVGELFF. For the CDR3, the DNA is TGTGCCAGCAGTCGACAGGGGGCGGTCGTCGGGGAGCTGTTTTTT. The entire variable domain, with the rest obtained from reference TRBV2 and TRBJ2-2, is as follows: EPEVTQTPSHQVTQMGQEVILRCVPISNHLYFYWYRQILGQKVEFLVSFYNNEISEKSEIFDDQFSVERPDGSNFTLKIRSTKLEDSAMYFCASSRQGAVVGELFFGEGSRLTVL.

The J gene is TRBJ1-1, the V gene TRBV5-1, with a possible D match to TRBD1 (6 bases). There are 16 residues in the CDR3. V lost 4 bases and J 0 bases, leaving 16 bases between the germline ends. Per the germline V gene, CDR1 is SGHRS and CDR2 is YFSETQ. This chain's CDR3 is CASSAGQTSLNTEAFF. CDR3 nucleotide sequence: TGCGCCAGCAGCGCCGGACAGACCTCTTTGAACACTGAAGCTTTCTTT.

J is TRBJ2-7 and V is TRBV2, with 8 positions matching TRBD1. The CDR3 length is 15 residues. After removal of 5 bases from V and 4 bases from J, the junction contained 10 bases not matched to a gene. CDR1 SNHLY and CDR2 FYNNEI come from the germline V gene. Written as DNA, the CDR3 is TGTGCCAGCAGTCCCCGGGGACAGGCTGCGTACGAGCAGTACTTC. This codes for CASSPRGQAAYEQYF.

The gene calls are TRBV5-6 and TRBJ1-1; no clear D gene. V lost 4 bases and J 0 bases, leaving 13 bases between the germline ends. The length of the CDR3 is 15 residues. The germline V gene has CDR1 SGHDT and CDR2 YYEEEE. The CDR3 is CASSPRREMNTEAFF. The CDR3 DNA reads TGTGCCAGCAGCCCCCGCCGGGAAATGAACACTGAAGCTTTCTTT.

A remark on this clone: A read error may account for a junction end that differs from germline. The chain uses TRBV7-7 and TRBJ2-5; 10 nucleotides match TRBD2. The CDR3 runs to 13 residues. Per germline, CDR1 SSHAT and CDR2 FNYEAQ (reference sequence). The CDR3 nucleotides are TGTGCTAGCAGCTTAGCGGGAGGAGAGACCCAGTACTTC. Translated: CASSLAGGETQYF.

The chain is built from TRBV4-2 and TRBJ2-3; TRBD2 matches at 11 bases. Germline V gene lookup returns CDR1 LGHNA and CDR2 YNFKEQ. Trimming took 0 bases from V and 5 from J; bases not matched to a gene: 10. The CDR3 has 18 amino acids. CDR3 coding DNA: TGTGCCAGCAGCCAAGATAAATTTACTAGCGGGGGCCAAGATACGCAGTATTTT. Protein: CASSQDKFTSGGQDTQYF.

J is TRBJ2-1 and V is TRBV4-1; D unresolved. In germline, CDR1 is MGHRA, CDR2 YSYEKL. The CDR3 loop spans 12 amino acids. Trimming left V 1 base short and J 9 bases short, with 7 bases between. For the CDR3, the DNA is TGCGCCAGCAGCCAAGCTGGCATTGAGCAGTTCTTC. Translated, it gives CASSQAGIEQFF.

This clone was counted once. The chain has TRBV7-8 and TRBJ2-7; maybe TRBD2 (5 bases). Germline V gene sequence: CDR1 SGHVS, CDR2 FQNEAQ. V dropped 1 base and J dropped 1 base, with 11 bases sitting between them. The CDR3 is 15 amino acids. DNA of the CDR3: TGTGCCAGCAGCTTAGGGGCCCGGGGTTCCTACGAGCAGTACTTC. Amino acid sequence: CASSLGARGSYEQYF.

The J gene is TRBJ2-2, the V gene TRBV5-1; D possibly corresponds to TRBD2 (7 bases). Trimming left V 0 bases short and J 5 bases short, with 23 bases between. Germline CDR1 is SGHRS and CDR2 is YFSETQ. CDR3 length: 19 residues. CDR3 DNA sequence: TGCGCCAGCAGCTTGGGCCTAGGACGCGGGGGCCGTCGGACCGGGGAGCTGTTTTTT. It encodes CASSLGLGRGGRRTGELFF.

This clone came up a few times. CDR3 region: CASSSGVLQPQHF. For the CDR3, the DNA is TGTGCCAGCAGCAGCGGCGTTCTCCAGCCCCAGCATTTT. The chain has TRBV6-5 and TRBJ1-5, with unresolved D. Germline CDR1 is MNHEY and CDR2 is SVGAGI. The CDR3 spans 13 residues. Trimming left V 6 bases short and J 7 bases short, with 13 bases between.

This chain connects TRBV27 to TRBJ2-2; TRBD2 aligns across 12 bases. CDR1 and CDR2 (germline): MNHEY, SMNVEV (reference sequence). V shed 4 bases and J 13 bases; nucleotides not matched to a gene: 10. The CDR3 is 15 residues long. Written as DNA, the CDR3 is TGTGCCAGCAGTTCGCGACTAGCGGGAGTTGAGGGGCTGTTTTTT. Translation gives CASSSRLAGVEGLFF.

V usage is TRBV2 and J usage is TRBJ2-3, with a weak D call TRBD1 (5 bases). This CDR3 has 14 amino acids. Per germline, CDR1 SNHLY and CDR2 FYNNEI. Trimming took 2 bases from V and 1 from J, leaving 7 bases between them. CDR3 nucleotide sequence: TGTGCCAGCAGTGAACTAGGGGGCACAGATACGCAGTATTTT. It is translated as CASSELGGTDTQYF.

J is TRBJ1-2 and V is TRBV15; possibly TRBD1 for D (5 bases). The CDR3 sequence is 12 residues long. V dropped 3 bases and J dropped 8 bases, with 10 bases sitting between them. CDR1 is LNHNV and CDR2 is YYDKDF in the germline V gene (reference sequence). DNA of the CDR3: TGTGCCACCAGCAGTAGGGCAGGGGGCTACACCTTC. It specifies CATSSRAGGYTF.

CDR3 amino acids: CASSWTGTGASADTQYF. In DNA, the CDR3 is TGTGCCAGCAGTTGGACCGGGACAGGGGCTAGCGCAGATACGCAGTATTTT. The genes are TRBV28 and TRBJ2-3, with 10 bases identical to TRBD1. CDR1 MDHEN and CDR2 SYDVKM come from the germline V gene. The CDR3 contains 17 residues. Trimming at V came to 4 bases and at J to 4 bases, leaving 11 bases not matched to a gene.

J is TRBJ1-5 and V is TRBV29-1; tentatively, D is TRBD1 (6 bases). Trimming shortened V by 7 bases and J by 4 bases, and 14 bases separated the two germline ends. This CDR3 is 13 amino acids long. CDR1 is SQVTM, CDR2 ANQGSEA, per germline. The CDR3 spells CSAIRGPNQPQHF. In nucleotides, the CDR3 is TGCAGCGCCATCAGGGGTCCTAATCAGCCCCAGCATTTT.

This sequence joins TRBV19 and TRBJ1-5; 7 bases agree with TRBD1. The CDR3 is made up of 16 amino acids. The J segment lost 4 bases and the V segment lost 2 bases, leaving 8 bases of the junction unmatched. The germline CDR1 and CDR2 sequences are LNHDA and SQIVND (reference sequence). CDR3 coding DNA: TGTGCCAGTAGTATAAGTCGGGACAGACCAAATCAGCCCCAGCATTTT. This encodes CASSISRDRPNQPQHF.

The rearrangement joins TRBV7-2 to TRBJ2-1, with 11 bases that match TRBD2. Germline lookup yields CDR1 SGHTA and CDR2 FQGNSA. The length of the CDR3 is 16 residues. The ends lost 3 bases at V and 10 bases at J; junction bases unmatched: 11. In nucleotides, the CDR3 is TGTGCCAGCAGCTTGGTACTAGCGGGGGTGAGGCGGGAGCAGTTCTTC. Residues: CASSLVLAGVRREQFF.

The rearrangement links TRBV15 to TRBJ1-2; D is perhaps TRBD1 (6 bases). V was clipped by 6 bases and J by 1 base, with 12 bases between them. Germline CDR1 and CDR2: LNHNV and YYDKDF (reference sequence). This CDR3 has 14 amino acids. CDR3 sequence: CATRADRSNYGYTF. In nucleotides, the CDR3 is TGTGCCACCAGGGCGGACAGAAGTAACTATGGCTACACCTTC.